Presented here are 19 T cell receptor beta chains from one specimen sequenced in a study of beta chain features in type 1 diabetes. Expressed TCRB transcripts got sequenced, as all isolated RNA was reverse transcribed. The table came from immunoSEQ multiplex PCR; TCRdb's copy has only in-frame clones and leaves some out. The sample has a few hundred thousand clones; 25% to 30% are singletons. Sequenced input: central memory CD4+ T cells from blood. These receptors all come from a man aged 30 to 39 in good health.

V and J are TRBV18 and TRBJ1-2, with a weak D call TRBD1 (5 bases). Trimming stripped 3 bases from V and 7 bases from J, with 15 bases between. The CDR3 covers 14 residues. Germline V lookup: CDR1 KGHSH, CDR2 LQKENI. CDR3 sequence reads: CASSPQGLLLGYTF. In nucleotides, the CDR3 is TGTGCCAGCTCACCGCAGGGCTTATTACTTGGCTACACCTTC.

The V and J genes are TRBV7-2 and TRBJ2-5; TRBD1 aligns across 7 bases. Germline-derived CDR1 and CDR2 are SGHTA and FQGNSA. V trimming: 5 bases; J trimming: 1 base; junction bases outside the gene matches: 7. CDR3 length: 15 amino acids. DNA of the CDR3: TGTGCCAGCAGCCTATACAGGGGTATCCAAGAGACCCAGTACTTC. It translates to CASSLYRGIQETQYF.

This clone was observed a few times. The chain carries TRBV2 and TRBJ2-1; D ambiguous. CDR3 length: 13 amino acids. Germline V gives CDR1 SNHLY, CDR2 FYNNEI. V lost 7 bases and J 5 bases, leaving 12 bases between the germline ends. The CDR3 DNA reads as TGTGCCAGCACCCCAGAAAGTGACAATGAGCAGTTCTTC. It yields the protein CASTPESDNEQFF. Full variable domain (outside the CDR3, taken from reference TRBV2 and TRBJ2-1): EPEVTQTPSHQVTQMGQEVILRCVPISNHLYFYWYRQILGQKVEFLVSFYNNEISEKSEIFDDQFSVERPDGSNFTLKIRSTKLEDSAMYFCASTPESDNEQFFGPGTRLTVL.

The chain combines TRBV10-1 with TRBJ2-6; the D gene could be TRBD1 or TRBD2 (5 bases each). Trimming stripped 5 bases from V and 2 bases from J, with 7 bases between. Germline values: CDR1 WNHNN, CDR2 SYGVQD (reference sequence). This CDR3 has 14 residues. The CDR3 sequence: CASSRDAGANVLTF. The CDR3, as DNA: TGCGCCAGCAGTAGGGACGCTGGGGCCAACGTCCTGACTTTC.

This clone was seen a handful of times. The chain is built from TRBV6-6 and TRBJ1-2; tentative D call: TRBD1 (5 bases). The V and J ends lost 2 bases and 5 bases respectively, with 12 bases between them. This CDR3 spans 14 amino acids. Looked up from germline, CDR1 is MNHNY and CDR2 is SVGAGI (reference sequence). This chain's CDR3 is CASSYRGIGYGYTF. CDR3 DNA: TGTGCCAGCAGTTACAGGGGAATCGGGTATGGCTACACCTTC.

This chain links TRBV28 with TRBJ2-5; D might be TRBD2 (6 bases). V lost 6 bases, J lost 3 bases, and 11 bases lay in between. Germline V gives CDR1 MDHEN, CDR2 SYDVKM. The CDR3 runs 13 residues. CDR3 sequence reads: CASSKGTEETQYF. The CDR3 region has the DNA TGTGCCAGCAGCAAGGGGACTGAAGAGACCCAGTACTTC.

V gene TRBV9 combines with J gene TRBJ2-1, with 8 nucleotides matching TRBD2. The CDR3 is made up of 15 amino acids. The ends lost 3 bases at V and 8 bases at J; junction bases unmatched: 10. Germline V CDR1 and CDR2: SGDLS, YYNGEE. CDR3 residues: CASSERGGTWDEQFF. The CDR3 DNA sequence: TGTGCCAGCAGCGAACGGGGGGGCACTTGGGATGAGCAGTTCTTC.

The chain has TRBV10-3 and TRBJ2-1; TRBD2 matches at 7 bases. V gave up 9 bases and J gave up 6 bases; unmatched junction bases: 5. CDR1 is ENHRY, CDR2 SYGVKD, per germline. CDR3 length: 12 amino acids. DNA for the CDR3: TGTGCCATGACTAGCTCTTCCAATGAGCAGTTCTTC. It is translated as CAMTSSSNEQFF.

The sample holds a few counts of this clone. The rearrangement uses TRBV28 and TRBJ2-7, with 7 positions matching TRBD1. Trimming took 6 bases from V and 3 from J; bases not matched to a gene: 8. CDR1 and CDR2 from the germline V gene are MDHEN and SYDVKM. This CDR3 is built from 14 residues. CDR3: CASSSSRGFYEQYF. Written as DNA, the CDR3 is TGTGCCAGCAGCTCATCCAGGGGGTTCTACGAGCAGTACTTC. The whole variable domain, filled in from reference TRBV28 and TRBJ2-7, reads DVKVTQSSRYLVKRTGEKVFLECVQDMDHENMFWYRQDPGLGLRLIYFSYDVKMKEKGDIPEGYSVSREKKERFSLILESASTNQTSMYLCASSSSRGFYEQYFGPGTRLTVT.

The table lists this clone with a few counts. The chain uses TRBV4-1 and TRBJ2-7; 10 nucleotides align to TRBD2. The CDR3 is made up of 15 amino acids. V was clipped by 5 bases and J by 3 bases; unmatched bases: 7. The germline gives CDR1 MGHRA, CDR2 YSYEKL. DNA for the CDR3: TGCGCCAGCAGCGGCCGCACTAGCGGGAACTACGAGCAGTACTTC. This encodes CASSGRTSGNYEQYF.

This clone was seen a few times. The chain is built from TRBV6-1 and TRBJ2-3; 14 bases agree with TRBD2. In germline, CDR1 is MNHNS, CDR2 SASEGT. The ends lost 1 base at V and 5 bases at J; junction bases unmatched: 14. The length of the CDR3 is 20 residues. CDR3 region: CASSEGALGLAGVDGDTQYF. CDR3 in DNA: TGTGCCAGCAGTGAAGGGGCTTTGGGACTAGCGGGAGTAGATGGAGATACGCAGTATTTT.

This sequence joins TRBV4-1 and TRBJ1-5; TRBD1 aligns across 11 bases. CDR1 is MGHRA and CDR2 is YSYEKL in the germline V gene. The CDR3 length is 16 residues. The V and J ends lost 5 bases and 4 bases, in that order; junction bases with no gene match: 7. Here the CDR3 reads CASSSAGTGGNQPQHF. CDR3 in DNA: TGCGCCAGCAGCTCAGCCGGGACAGGGGGTAATCAGCCCCAGCATTTT.

The V gene is TRBV9, the J gene TRBJ2-1; TRBD2 matches 10 bases. Germline V gene sequence: CDR1 SGDLS, CDR2 YYNGEE. The CDR3 is made up of 15 amino acids. The trim removed 0 bases at V and 8 bases at J, leaving 5 bases unmatched. CDR3 coding DNA: TGTGCCAGCAGCGTAGCTAGCGGGAGTTCCCATGAGCAGTTCTTC. It codes for CASSVASGSSHEQFF.

The rearrangement joins TRBV4-1 to TRBJ2-7, with TRBD2 matching 10 bases. The CDR3 covers 17 residues. Germline-derived CDR1 and CDR2 are MGHRA and YSYEKL. The trim removed 0 bases at V and 8 bases at J, leaving 13 bases unmatched. CDR3 sequence reads: CASSQDSTSGVPLKQYF. The CDR3 nucleotides are TGCGCCAGCAGCCAAGATTCCACTAGCGGGGTTCCCTTGAAGCAGTACTTC.

This clone was seen only a few times. This chain joins TRBV5-1 and TRBJ2-5; 8 nucleotides agree with TRBD1. The CDR3 covers 14 residues. V dropped 4 bases and J dropped 6; count of bases not matched to a gene: 8. CDR1 and CDR2 from the germline V gene are SGHRS and YFSETQ. Written as DNA, the CDR3 is TGCGCCAGCAGCCCGGCAGGGGGCTCGCAGACCCAGTACTTC. It translates to CASSPAGGSQTQYF.

The chain employs TRBV7-8 and TRBJ2-4; no firm D call. The ends were cut back, 1 base at V and 0 bases at J, with 10 bases in the middle. Looked up from germline, CDR1 is SGHVS and CDR2 is FQNEAQ. This CDR3 contains 16 residues. CDR3 sequence reads: CASSLGGDLAKNIQYF. For the CDR3, the DNA is TGTGCCAGCAGCTTAGGTGGGGATCTAGCCAAAAACATTCAGTACTTC.

This clone was seen only a few times. The gene calls are TRBV7-9 and TRBJ2-2; 7 nucleotides line up with TRBD1. The CDR3 runs 14 residues. Trimming removed 5 bases from V and 6 bases from J; junction bases left unmatched: 6. Germline V gene data show CDR1 as SEHNR and CDR2 as FQNEAQ (reference sequence). The CDR3 reads CASSRGQRPGELFF. As DNA, the CDR3 is TGTGCCAGCAGCAGGGGACAGCGCCCCGGGGAGCTGTTTTTT.

The CDR3 loop reads CASSPRDLYGYTF. The CDR3 coding sequence is TGTGCCAGCAGTCCAAGGGACCTATATGGCTACACCTTC. The chain links TRBV27 to TRBJ1-2, with a tentative D call TRBD1 (5 bases). Trimming stripped 5 bases from V and 5 bases from J, with 12 bases between. The CDR3 is 13 amino acids. Germline CDR1 MNHEY, CDR2 SMNVEV (reference sequence).

The chain is built from TRBV20-1 and TRBJ2-1, with D maybe TRBD2 (7 bases). V lost 6 bases, J lost 9 bases, and 12 bases lay in between. Germline lookup yields CDR1 DFQATT and CDR2 SNEGSKA (reference sequence). The CDR3 length is 11 residues. The CDR3 sequence: CSAGGLSEQFF. In DNA form, the CDR3 reads TGCAGTGCGGGGGGGCTAAGTGAGCAGTTCTTC.